Listed below are T cell receptor beta chains from one sample, sequenced in a study of early T cells in non-severe SARS-CoV-2 infection. TCRdb independently ran MiXCR on the 5' RACE reads; one entry per CDR3 protein. The table shows about 110,000 distinct CDR3 sequences, with over 10% occurring only once. Material for sequencing was whole blood. These receptor sequences come from an adult who was a healthcare worker with PCR-confirmed SARS-CoV-2 infection or an uninfected control (not recorded which). Both conserved end residues are part of each CDR3. Fields, in order: D gene, V gene, J gene, CDR3 length, clone size, CDR3 DNA, CDR3 protein. The D gene is left open where the match is weak. Part of the rows lack a size; the others show once, few, many or a class for expanded clones.

D gene: -; V gene: TRBV7-9; J gene: TRBJ2-3; CDR3 length: 16; clone size: -; CDR3 DNA: TGTGCCAGCAGCCCCCCCCCGTCACAAACCACAGATACGCAGTATTTT; CDR3 protein: CASSPPPSQTTDTQYF
D gene: -; V gene: TRBV12-3/TRBV12-4; J gene: TRBJ1-1; CDR3 length: 14; clone size: few; CDR3 DNA: TGTGCCAGCAGTTTCAGCCTGGAGAGCACTGAAGCTTTCTTT; CDR3 protein: CASSFSLESTEAFF
D gene: -; V gene: TRBV6-6; J gene: TRBJ2-3; CDR3 length: 12; clone size: few; CDR3 DNA: TGTGCCAGCAAACGGGGCACAGATACGCAGTATTTT; CDR3 protein: CASKRGTDTQYF
D gene: -; V gene: TRBV11-3; J gene: TRBJ2-1; CDR3 length: 15; clone size: few; CDR3 DNA: TGTGCCAGCAGCTTAGGAGGGAGACGTCCCAATGAGCAGTTCTTC; CDR3 protein: CASSLGGRRPNEQFF
D gene: -; V gene: TRBV11-2; J gene: TRBJ2-5; CDR3 length: 15; clone size: few; CDR3 DNA: TGTGCCAGCAGCCAGGGGACGGTACTAATGGAGACCCAGTACTTC; CDR3 protein: CASSQGTVLMETQYF
D gene: -; V gene: TRBV9; J gene: TRBJ1-3; CDR3 length: 16; clone size: many; CDR3 DNA: TGTGCCAGCAGCGCGAAGGCAGGGAGCTCTGGAAACACCATATATTTT; CDR3 protein: CASSAKAGSSGNTIYF
D gene: -; V gene: TRBV7-9; J gene: TRBJ2-2; CDR3 length: 16; clone size: many; CDR3 DNA: TGTGCCAGCAGCTTATTCCCTGGGGGAACCACCGGGGAGCTGTTTTTT; CDR3 protein: CASSLFPGGTTGELFF
D gene: -; V gene: TRBV20-1; J gene: TRBJ2-2; CDR3 length: 15; clone size: -; CDR3 DNA: TGCAGTGCTAGAGATCCCAGGAGATTGACCGGGGAGCTGTTTTTT; CDR3 protein: CSARDPRRLTGELFF
D gene: TRBD2; V gene: TRBV12-3/TRBV12-4; J gene: TRBJ2-7; CDR3 length: 15; clone size: -; CDR3 DNA: TGTGCCAGCAGTCCTAGCGGGGACCTCTCCTACGAGCAGTACTTC; CDR3 protein: CASSPSGDLSYEQYF
D gene: TRBD1; V gene: TRBV25-1; J gene: TRBJ1-4; CDR3 length: 15; clone size: many; CDR3 DNA: TGTGCCAGCAGTGACAGACAGGGGGCGAAGGAAAAACTGTTTTTT; CDR3 protein: CASSDRQGAKEKLFF
D gene: -; V gene: TRBV5-1; J gene: TRBJ2-1; CDR3 length: 15; clone size: many; CDR3 DNA: TGCGCCAGCAGTTGGGGTAGCAGCTCCTACAATGAGCAGTTCTTC; CDR3 protein: CASSWGSSSYNEQFF
D gene: -; V gene: TRBV27; J gene: TRBJ2-1; CDR3 length: 15; clone size: -; CDR3 DNA: TGTGCCAGCGGGCGCGAGACGGGGGGCTCCAATGAGCAGTTCTTC; CDR3 protein: CASGRETGGSNEQFF
D gene: TRBD2; V gene: TRBV6-6; J gene: TRBJ2-1; CDR3 length: 19; clone size: -; CDR3 DNA: TGTGCCAGCAGCCCGGGACAGGGAAGGACTAGCGGGAGTCCCGATGAGCAGTTCTTC; CDR3 protein: CASSPGQGRTSGSPDEQFF
D gene: TRBD1; V gene: TRBV5-6; J gene: TRBJ1-2; CDR3 length: 19; clone size: few; CDR3 DNA: TGTGCCAGCAGCTTCCGTGCCGGGACAGGGATCGGGTCTAGCTATGGCTACACCTTC; CDR3 protein: CASSFRAGTGIGSSYGYTF
D gene: -; V gene: TRBV7-9; J gene: TRBJ1-2; CDR3 length: 13; clone size: -; CDR3 DNA: TGTGCCAGCAGCTCCTCGGGAGCGTACGGCTACACCTTC; CDR3 protein: CASSSSGAYGYTF
D gene: -; V gene: TRBV5-1; J gene: TRBJ2-2; CDR3 length: 15; clone size: few; CDR3 DNA: TGCGCCAGCAGCTCGGAAGGGTTAAACACCGGGGAGCTGTTTTTT; CDR3 protein: CASSSEGLNTGELFF
D gene: -; V gene: TRBV6-5; J gene: TRBJ1-3; CDR3 length: 13; clone size: few; CDR3 DNA: TGTGCCAGCAGACCCGTTGGAGGAAACACCATATATTTT; CDR3 protein: CASRPVGGNTIYF
D gene: -; V gene: TRBV5-5; J gene: TRBJ2-2; CDR3 length: 15; clone size: many; CDR3 DNA: TGTGCCAGCAGCTTGAAGGTACCGAACACCGGGGAGCTGTTTTTT; CDR3 protein: CASSLKVPNTGELFF
D gene: -; V gene: TRBV27; J gene: TRBJ1-4; CDR3 length: 14; clone size: many; CDR3 DNA: TGTGCCAGCAGTTTAACTTGGGGGGCTGAAAAACTGTTTTTT; CDR3 protein: CASSLTWGAEKLFF
D gene: -; V gene: TRBV6-5; J gene: TRBJ1-3; CDR3 length: 16; clone size: many; CDR3 DNA: TGTGCCAGCAGTTACCAGAAGCCACCCTCTGGAAACACCATATATTTT; CDR3 protein: CASSYQKPPSGNTIYF
D gene: -; V gene: TRBV14; J gene: TRBJ2-4; CDR3 length: 15; clone size: -; CDR3 DNA: TGTGCCAGCAGCCCTCTGGGCAGGGGCTTAAACATTCAGTACTTC; CDR3 protein: CASSPLGRGLNIQYF
D gene: -; V gene: TRBV12-3/TRBV12-4; J gene: TRBJ1-6; CDR3 length: 16; clone size: -; CDR3 DNA: TGTGCCAGCAGTTTAGCGGGTCAGACGTATAATTCACCCCTCCACTTT; CDR3 protein: CASSLAGQTYNSPLHF
D gene: -; V gene: TRBV13; J gene: TRBJ2-5; CDR3 length: 12; clone size: -; CDR3 DNA: TGTGCCAGCAGCTCCGCCGGGGAGACCCAGTACTTC; CDR3 protein: CASSSAGETQYF
D gene: TRBD2; V gene: TRBV7-9; J gene: TRBJ2-3; CDR3 length: 19; clone size: many; CDR3 DNA: TGTGCCAGCAGCTTCGGCCCGGCTAGCGGGGGGCCCGAGGGGCGAACGCAGTATTTT; CDR3 protein: CASSFGPASGGPEGRTQYF
D gene: TRBD2; V gene: TRBV6-2/TRBV6-3; J gene: TRBJ2-5; CDR3 length: 16; clone size: few; CDR3 DNA: TGTGCCAGCAGTTACGGGACTAGCGGGGGACAAGAGACCCAGTACTTC; CDR3 protein: CASSYGTSGGQETQYF
D gene: -; V gene: TRBV7-9; J gene: TRBJ2-1; CDR3 length: 13; clone size: -; CDR3 DNA: TGTGCCAGCAGCCCAGGTGGGGTTGGTGAGCAGTTCTTC; CDR3 protein: CASSPGGVGEQFF
D gene: -; V gene: TRBV29-1; J gene: TRBJ2-5; CDR3 length: 15; clone size: -; CDR3 DNA: TGCAGCATTGCCCCTAGCAAGCGGGCAGGCGGGACCCAGTACTTC; CDR3 protein: CSIAPSKRAGGTQYF
D gene: -; V gene: TRBV7-6; J gene: TRBJ2-2; CDR3 length: 17; clone size: -; CDR3 DNA: TGTGCCAGCAGCCCAGTTCCGGGGGCCGCGAACACCGGGGAGCTGTTTTTT; CDR3 protein: CASSPVPGAANTGELFF
D gene: TRBD2; V gene: TRBV7-3; J gene: TRBJ2-3; CDR3 length: 15; clone size: few; CDR3 DNA: TGTGCCAGCAGCTTAACGGGACTAGAGGGAGATACGCAGTATTTT; CDR3 protein: CASSLTGLEGDTQYF
D gene: -; V gene: TRBV28; J gene: TRBJ2-1; CDR3 length: 17; clone size: -; CDR3 DNA: TGTGCCAGCAGCCTCATCGCCGTGGACTGGTTAAGCAATGAGCAGTTCTTC; CDR3 protein: CASSLIAVDWLSNEQFF
D gene: -; V gene: TRBV19; J gene: TRBJ2-3; CDR3 length: 14; clone size: -; CDR3 DNA: TGTGCCAGTAGGGAGACACGTCGCCCGGATACGCAGTATTTT; CDR3 protein: CASRETRRPDTQYF
D gene: TRBD1; V gene: TRBV9; J gene: TRBJ1-2; CDR3 length: 13; clone size: -; CDR3 DNA: TGTGCCAGCAGGGGGACAGGGGACTATGGCTACACCTTC; CDR3 protein: CASRGTGDYGYTF
D gene: -; V gene: TRBV7-3; J gene: TRBJ2-1; CDR3 length: 17; clone size: -; CDR3 DNA: TGTGCCAGCAGCCATGGCCCCGGGAAGAGAGTCTACAATGAGCAGTTCTTC; CDR3 protein: CASSHGPGKRVYNEQFF
D gene: -; V gene: TRBV12-3/TRBV12-4; J gene: TRBJ1-2; CDR3 length: 11; clone size: few; CDR3 DNA: TGTGCCAGCAGTGTGACGGATGGCTACACCTTC; CDR3 protein: CASSVTDGYTF
D gene: -; V gene: TRBV6-5; J gene: TRBJ1-6; CDR3 length: 15; clone size: few; CDR3 DNA: TGTGCCAGCAGCCCCCCGGGCTCCTATAATTCACCCCTCCACTTT; CDR3 protein: CASSPPGSYNSPLHF
D gene: -; V gene: TRBV2; J gene: TRBJ2-4; CDR3 length: 13; clone size: -; CDR3 DNA: TGTGCCAGCACGGGGCGGGTTGGAAACATTCAGTACTTC; CDR3 protein: CASTGRVGNIQYF
D gene: -; V gene: TRBV10-2; J gene: TRBJ2-1; CDR3 length: 12; clone size: -; CDR3 DNA: TGCGCCAGCAGTGAAGGGTTAACTGAGCAGTTCTTC; CDR3 protein: CASSEGLTEQFF
D gene: -; V gene: TRBV7-6; J gene: TRBJ1-1; CDR3 length: 13; clone size: -; CDR3 DNA: TGTGCCAGCAGCTCACAACTCGACAGTGAAGCTTTCTTT; CDR3 protein: CASSSQLDSEAFF
D gene: -; V gene: TRBV6-6; J gene: TRBJ2-7; CDR3 length: 15; clone size: many; CDR3 DNA: TGTGCCAGCAGTTACTCTTTGGAGAGTGTGGGGGTGCAGTACTTC; CDR3 protein: CASSYSLESVGVQYF